Given below is one T cell receptor (beta chain) in context. The CDR3 is 16 residues long. Germline values: CDR1 SGHTA, CDR2 FQGNSA. V lost 0 bases, J lost 1 base, and 9 bases lay in between. Produced via immunoSEQ multiplex PCR; TCRdb's table is partial and in-frame only. This table has fewer than 50,000 clones, roughly 88% appearing once. This specimen belongs to a study of T cell responses to AZD1222 COVID-19 vaccine. This clonotype originated in an adult who received the AZD1222 COVID-19 vaccine. The rearrangement uses TRBV7-2 and TRBJ1-4, with D possibly being TRBD1 (6 bases). The sequencing here drew on peripheral blood, taken 28 days after the second AZD1222 dose. In DNA, the CDR3 is TGTGCCAGCAGCTTAGCGGGGGGCGGAACTAATGAAAAACTGTTTTTT. Protein sequence: CASSLAGGGTNEKLFF.